This T cell receptor (beta chain) stems from a study of metastatic and nonmetastatic thyroid tumors. TCRdb re-called clones from the PCR reads using MiXCR. This table holds approximately 84,000 clones, about 15% found once. The CDR3 runs 14 residues. Trimming left V 6 bases short and J 2 bases short, with 14 bases between. The V gene's germline CDR1 is SGHTA and CDR2 FQGNSA. No patient had received any treatment before thyroid surgery. V gene TRBV7-2 combines with J gene TRBJ2-7; D might be TRBD1 (5 bases). This clonotype was obtained from a female donor with papillary thyroid cancer or a benign thyroid nodule (not recorded which). Some clones in this sample may be carry-over from other donors' samples. The specimen sequenced was blood. Written as DNA, the CDR3 is TGTGCCAGCAGTCCCACAGGTTGCCCCTACGAGCAGTACTTC. Its translation is CASSPTGCPYEQYF.